Sequencing of this TCR beta chain was carried out in a study of T-cell reconstitution after alpha-beta-depleted transplantation in children. Broader study findings: Some patients' high day-60 TCRbeta diversity was traced to surviving recipient T cells and thymic progenitors. Expanded clones from the graft, numbering several hundred, reportedly supplied alpha-beta T cells about two months after transplant. From newly produced T cells came most of the T-cell counts and diversity one year after transplant.

CDR1 is DFQATT, CDR2 SNEGSKA, per germline (reference sequence). The CDR3 runs to 15 residues. V was cut by 0 bases and J by 5 bases, with 14 bases left in between. For this clonotype: The antigen is undetermined.

TCRbeta library preparation incorporated unique molecular identifiers. TCRdb reprocessed the PCR reads with MiXCR, giving one entry per CDR3 protein. Among over 200,000 distinct CDR3 sequences, around 9.9% were seen once, and the ten largest hold approximately 30%. The sequence was collected from a child under three years old with acute myeloid leukemia, due to receive a stem cell transplant. The rearrangement links TRBV20-1 to TRBJ2-1; TRBD2 might be the D (5 bases). Sequencing was performed on PBMCs, taken before TCRalphabeta/CD19-depleted stem cell transplant. The CDR3 is CSAREKADPHNEQFF. The CDR3 DNA reads as TGCAGTGCTAGAGAAAAAGCGGACCCCCACAATGAGCAGTTCTTC.